These 21 T cell receptor beta chains came from one sample sequenced in a study of response to subunit inactivated influenza vaccine. MiXCR, applied by TCRdb to the RT-PCR reads, yields one record per CDR3 protein. This table holds hundreds of thousands of distinct CDR3 sequences, over 9% found once. This same sample was also part of a study on T cells expressing NK-cell markers. That source adds: UMI-tagged 5'RACE template switching yielded the TCR beta cDNA.

This specimen consisted of PBMCs from blood, obtained on the day of vaccination. These receptors originate from a man aged 45-65 years who received an inactivated influenza vaccine.

This clonotype was detected many times. The chain uses TRBV20-1 and TRBJ2-2; 7 nucleotides align to TRBD1. CDR1 is DFQATT, CDR2 SNEGSKA, per germline (reference sequence). After removal of 0 bases from V and 2 bases from J, the junction contained 6 bases not matched to a gene. This CDR3 is 16 amino acids long. The CDR3 spells CSARDPGTANTGELFF. CDR3 nucleotide sequence: TGCAGTGCTAGAGATCCTGGGACAGCTAACACCGGGGAGCTGTTTTTT.

This clonotype was seen ten or more times. The chain has TRBV28 and TRBJ2-1; the D call may be TRBD1 or TRBD2 (6 bases each). Germline-derived CDR1 and CDR2 are MDHEN and SYDVKM. Trimming stripped 4 bases from V and 4 bases from J, with 20 bases between. This CDR3 region has 17 residues. The CDR3: CASSSPVAGEDYNEQFF. The CDR3 DNA is TGTGCCAGCAGTTCACCCGTGGCAGGGGAGGATTACAATGAGCAGTTCTTC.

V usage is TRBV15 and J usage is TRBJ1-2; D uncertain. This CDR3 has 12 amino acids. V was clipped by 5 bases and J by 7 bases, with 11 bases between them. Germline V CDR1 and CDR2: LNHNV, YYDKDF (reference sequence). CDR3 protein: CATSEGAGGYTF. CDR3 DNA: TGTGCCACCAGCGAGGGAGCGGGTGGCTACACCTTC.

In regard to this clonotype: This may come from a read error, since a much larger clone is one base off. The chain joins TRBV12-3 or TRBV12-4 to TRBJ2-1, with a possible D match to TRBD1 (6 bases). The CDR3 totals 12 residues. Trimming took 6 bases from V and 5 from J, leaving 8 bases between them. The CDR3 sequence: CASRRTDNEQFF. The CDR3 DNA reads as TGTGCCAGCAGACGGACAGACAATGAGCAGTTCTTC.

The chain uses TRBV7-2 and TRBJ2-1; 10 nucleotides agree with TRBD1. Germline V CDR1 and CDR2: SGHTA, FQGNSA. V was pared by 5 bases and J by 8 bases, with 9 bases of the junction left unmatched. CDR3 length equals 15 residues. The CDR3 reads CASSQAGQGMYEQFF. The CDR3 DNA follows: TGTGCCAGCAGCCAGGCGGGACAGGGGATGTATGAGCAGTTCTTC.

This clonotype has just a few counts. The V gene is TRBV12-3 or TRBV12-4, the J gene TRBJ2-1; D may be TRBD2 (6 bases). This CDR3 spans 18 amino acids. Trimming took 6 bases from V and 4 from J, leaving 25 bases between them. DNA for the CDR3: TGTGCCAGCAGCAGCATCCGGGAGCCGGGTGCCTTATACAATGAGCAGTTCTTC. Protein: CASSSIREPGALYNEQFF.

This clonotype was seen repeatedly, ten times or more. This chain links TRBV5-1 with TRBJ2-1, with D perhaps TRBD2 (6 bases). Germline CDR1 SGHRS, CDR2 YFSETQ. The CDR3 is 15 residues long. The V gene lost 0 bases and the J gene lost 4 bases, with 11 bases spanning the gap. CDR3 bases: TGCGCCAGCAGCTTGGTACTCGCGGGGTACAATGAGCAGTTCTTC. Translated: CASSLVLAGYNEQFF.

This chain uses TRBV6-1 with TRBJ2-5, with 10 bases identical to TRBD1. The length of the CDR3 is 16 residues. V trimming: 5 bases; J trimming: 6 bases; junction bases outside the gene matches: 12. Per germline, CDR1 MNHNS and CDR2 SASEGT. This chain's CDR3 is CASSPLTGGSEKTQYF. The CDR3 DNA sequence: TGTGCCAGCAGTCCGCTGACAGGGGGCAGTGAAAAGACCCAGTACTTC.

The chain joins TRBV5-1 to TRBJ1-2, with a tentative D call TRBD1 (5 bases). Trimming cost V 0 bases and J 3 bases, with 9 bases left between them. The CDR3 loop spans 14 amino acids. In germline, CDR1 is SGHRS, CDR2 YFSETQ. CDR3 coding DNA: TGCGCCAGCAGCTTGGGCGGGACCCACTATGGCTACACCTTC. This codes for CASSLGGTHYGYTF.

This clonotype was detected only a few times. The chain uses TRBV7-2 and TRBJ2-7, with D possibly being TRBD2 (5 bases). CDR1 and CDR2 (germline): SGHTA, FQGNSA. CDR3 length equals 13 residues. V was clipped by 3 bases and J by 6 bases, with 12 bases between them. Here the CDR3 DNA reads TGTGCCAGCAGCTTTGAGGGCCCAGGCGAGCAGTACTTC. It yields the protein CASSFEGPGEQYF.

This clonotype has more than one count but fewer than ten. This chain joins TRBV12-3 or TRBV12-4 and TRBJ2-2, with D hard to call. Trimming shortened V by 7 bases and J by 6 bases, and 6 bases separated the two germline ends. The CDR3 is 11 amino acids. This CDR3 is CASTRPGELFF. The CDR3 DNA reads as TGTGCCAGCACCAGGCCCGGGGAGCTGTTTTTT.

The chain carries TRBV9 and TRBJ1-6, with D possibly TRBD1 on 5 matching bases. Germline V gene data show CDR1 as SGDLS and CDR2 as YYNGEE. The CDR3 length is 14 residues. V shed 3 bases and J shed 8 bases, with 12 bases lying between them. CDR3 DNA sequence: TGTGCCAGCAGCGGGCGGGGGAGGGATTCACCCCTCCACTTT. This gives the protein CASSGRGRDSPLHF.

The chain uses TRBV12-3 or TRBV12-4 and TRBJ2-2; 9 bases are shared with TRBD2. This CDR3 comprises 15 residues. The V gene end was trimmed by 4 bases and the J gene end by 5 bases; junction bases not matched to a gene: 5. The CDR3 nucleotides read TGTGCCAGCAGTTCGCGGGAGGGCGGAACCGGGGAGCTGTTTTTT. This codes for CASSSREGGTGELFF.

This clonotype was picked up a small number of times. The chain is built from TRBV6-5 and TRBJ1-1; no clear D. The CDR3 covers 15 residues. Between the trimmed V and J ends, which lost 2 bases and 8 bases, there was a span of 18 bases. Looked up from germline, CDR1 is MNHEY and CDR2 is SVGAGI. The CDR3 sequence is CASSYSGAMTSEAFF. DNA of the CDR3: TGTGCCAGCAGTTACAGTGGCGCGATGACTTCCGAAGCTTTCTTT.

This clonotype was seen ten or more times. This chain uses TRBV6-1 with TRBJ2-1; D gene unclear. The CDR3 runs to 13 residues. Looked up from germline, CDR1 is MNHNS and CDR2 is SASEGT. V lost 11 bases and J lost 0, with 11 bases in between. CDR3 sequence (DNA): TGTGCCGTGGAAGTCCGCTCCTACAATGAGCAGTTCTTC. It encodes CAVEVRSYNEQFF.

There are many counts of this clonotype. The V and J genes are TRBV6-2 or TRBV6-3 and TRBJ1-2, with a possible D match to TRBD1 (6 bases). The CDR3 is 13 amino acids. V dropped 6 bases and J dropped 1 base, with 9 bases sitting between them. Germline CDR1 MNHEY, CDR2 SVGEGT. CDR3 sequence reads: CASRSDSNYGYTF. CDR3 bases: TGTGCCAGCAGATCGGACAGTAACTATGGCTACACCTTC.

The chain couples TRBV20-1 to TRBJ2-3, with D possibly TRBD2 on 7 matching bases. V was shortened by 0 bases and J by 4 bases, with 14 bases between the two germline ends. There are 15 residues in the CDR3. Germline V gene data show CDR1 as DFQATT and CDR2 as SNEGSKA (reference sequence). Here the CDR3 reads CSARDWGGRADTQYF. In DNA form, the CDR3 reads TGCAGTGCTAGAGATTGGGGGGGCCGAGCAGATACGCAGTATTTT.

This clonotype was observed many times. V usage is TRBV12-3 or TRBV12-4 and J usage is TRBJ1-5, with 8 bases matching TRBD1. This CDR3 is built from 14 residues. The V segment lost 4 bases and the J segment 4 bases; nucleotides outside the gene matches: 3. CDR3 residues: CASSYTGGNQPQHF. The CDR3 region has the DNA TGTGCCAGCAGTTATACAGGGGGGAATCAGCCCCAGCATTTT.

There are a few counts of this clonotype. The gene calls are TRBV9 and TRBJ2-3; D is undetermined. The CDR3 extends over 14 amino acids. In germline, CDR1 is SGDLS, CDR2 YYNGEE. V lost 4 bases and J 2 bases, leaving 11 bases between the germline ends. As DNA, the CDR3 is TGTGCCAGCAGCATCTTGGGTAACACAGATACGCAGTATTTT. Protein product: CASSILGNTDTQYF.

The rearrangement uses TRBV29-1 and TRBJ2-2; no reliable D call. The CDR3 runs 14 residues. Trimming took 7 bases from V and 0 from J, leaving 12 bases between them. Per the germline V gene, CDR1 is SQVTM and CDR2 is ANQGSEA. The CDR3 sequence: CSAERAPNTGELFF. Written as DNA, the CDR3 is TGCAGCGCCGAACGGGCGCCGAACACCGGGGAGCTGTTTTTT.

The rearrangement uses TRBV20-1 and TRBJ1-5, with D tentatively TRBD1 (5 bases). This CDR3 comprises 14 residues. With 0 bases removed from V and 2 bases from J, the gap between germline ends came to 8 bases. Germline values: CDR1 DFQATT, CDR2 SNEGSKA (reference sequence). CDR3 sequence reads: CSAREAQGNQPQHF. The CDR3 DNA follows: TGCAGTGCTAGAGAGGCACAGGGCAATCAGCCCCAGCATTTT.